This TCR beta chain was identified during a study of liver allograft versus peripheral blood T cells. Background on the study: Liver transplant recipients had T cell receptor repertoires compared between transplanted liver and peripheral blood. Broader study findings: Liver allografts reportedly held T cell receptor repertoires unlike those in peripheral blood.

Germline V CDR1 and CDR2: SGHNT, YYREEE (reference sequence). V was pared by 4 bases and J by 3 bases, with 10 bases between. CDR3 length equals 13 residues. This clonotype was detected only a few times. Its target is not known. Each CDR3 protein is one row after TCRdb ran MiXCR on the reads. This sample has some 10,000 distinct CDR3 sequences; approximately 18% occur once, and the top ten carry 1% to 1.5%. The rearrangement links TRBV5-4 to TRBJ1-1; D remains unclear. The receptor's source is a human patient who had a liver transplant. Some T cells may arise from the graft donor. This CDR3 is CASSPGEDTEAFF. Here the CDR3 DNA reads TGTGCCAGCAGCCCCGGAGAGGACACTGAAGCTTTCTTT.